A few counts support the clone carrying this T cell receptor beta chain. Per the original methods: Reference gene primer amplification yielded estimated nucleated cell counts. Using immunoSEQ multiplex PCR, the repertoire was profiled, and TCRdb retains in-frame clones only, with some absent. That table supplies the V and J calls and clone size; D and trimming were determined from the DNA. This table holds about 220,000 clones, roughly 85% found once. The V gene's germline CDR1 is SEHNR and CDR2 FQNEAQ (reference sequence). The V and J ends lost 4 bases and 5 bases respectively, with 14 bases between them. The CDR3 extends over 14 amino acids. Researchers sorted participants into cohorts using their self-reported clinical history. In the 2 weeks before study entry, exposed participants met a COVID-19 case, which was PCR-confirmed or clinician-diagnosed. The source of the sample is a study of blood T cell repertoires in COVID-19. Study-wide background: From the United States, Italy and Spain came samples of acute and convalescent COVID-19.

The rearrangement links TRBV7-9 to TRBJ1-1, with a possible D match to TRBD1 (5 bases). Sequenced input: PBMCs or T cells enriched from blood (not recorded which). This TCR came from a woman in her forties or fifties who had been exposed to COVID-19. The CDR3 loop reads CASSSGTRATEAFF. The CDR3 nucleotides read TGTGCCAGCAGCTCTGGGACTCGGGCGACTGAAGCTTTCTTT.